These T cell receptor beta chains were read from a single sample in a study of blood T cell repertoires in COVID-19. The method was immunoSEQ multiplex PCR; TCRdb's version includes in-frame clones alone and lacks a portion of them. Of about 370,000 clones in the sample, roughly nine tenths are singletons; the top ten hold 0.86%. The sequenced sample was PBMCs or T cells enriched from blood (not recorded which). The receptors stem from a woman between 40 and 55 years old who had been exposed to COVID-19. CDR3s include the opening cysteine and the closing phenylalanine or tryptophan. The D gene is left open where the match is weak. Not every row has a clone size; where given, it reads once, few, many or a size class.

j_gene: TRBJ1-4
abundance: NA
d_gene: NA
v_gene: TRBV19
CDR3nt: TGTGCCAGTAGTATTTCAGACAGGCGGCGTGAAAAACTGTTTTTT
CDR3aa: CASSISDRRREKLFF

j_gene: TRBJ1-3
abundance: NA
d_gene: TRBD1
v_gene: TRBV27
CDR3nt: TGTGCCAGCAGGGCACAGGGGACTGGAAACACCATATATTTT
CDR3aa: CASRAQGTGNTIYF

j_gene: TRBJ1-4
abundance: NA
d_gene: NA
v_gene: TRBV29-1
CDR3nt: TGCAGCGTTGCGGGGGAGGGCAATGAAAAACTGTTTTTT
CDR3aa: CSVAGEGNEKLFF

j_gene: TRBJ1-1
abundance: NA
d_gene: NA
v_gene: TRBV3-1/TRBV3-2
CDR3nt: TGTGCCAGCAGTCCCCGGGATAACACTGAAGCTTTCTTT
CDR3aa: CASSPRDNTEAFF

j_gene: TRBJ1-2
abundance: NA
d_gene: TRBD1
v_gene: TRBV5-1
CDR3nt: TGCGCCAGCGCGCCCGGGACAGGGGGCCTTCAATATGGCTACACCTTC
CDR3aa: CASAPGTGGLQYGYTF

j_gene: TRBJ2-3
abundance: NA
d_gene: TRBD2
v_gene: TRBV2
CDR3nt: TGTGCCAGTCGGACTAGCGGGAGTTTCGGCACAGATACGCAGTATTTT
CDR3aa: CASRTSGSFGTDTQYF

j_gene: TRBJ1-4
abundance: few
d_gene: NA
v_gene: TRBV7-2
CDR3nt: TGTGCCAGCAGCTTAGGGGGGGACTTTATGAAAAAACTGTTTTTT
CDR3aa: CASSLGGDFMKKLFF

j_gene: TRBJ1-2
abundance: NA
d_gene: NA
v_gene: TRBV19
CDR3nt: TGTGCCAGTAGTATAGATCACCTAGTCCCAACTTCCTATGGCTACACCTTC
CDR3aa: CASSIDHLVPTSYGYTF

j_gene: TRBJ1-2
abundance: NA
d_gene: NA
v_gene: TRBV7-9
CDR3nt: TGTGCCAGCAGCTTGCAAATTCCTCTACCTCAGGGTAACTATGGCTACACCTTC
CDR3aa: CASSLQIPLPQGNYGYTF

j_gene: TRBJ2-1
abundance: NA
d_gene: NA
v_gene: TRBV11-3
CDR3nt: TGTGCCAGCAGCTTTGGGGCTCGGGAGCAGTTCTTC
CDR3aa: CASSFGAREQFF

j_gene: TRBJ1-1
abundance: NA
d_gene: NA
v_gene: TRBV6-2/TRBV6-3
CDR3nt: TGTGCCAGCAGCCCCACCGCCAGGTTGAACACTGAAGCTTTCTTT
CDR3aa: CASSPTARLNTEAFF

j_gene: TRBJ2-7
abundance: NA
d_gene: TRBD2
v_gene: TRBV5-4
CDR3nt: TGTGCCAGCAGCTTGGGCCAAAGACTAGCGGGAGACTACGAGCAGTACTTC
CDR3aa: CASSLGQRLAGDYEQYF

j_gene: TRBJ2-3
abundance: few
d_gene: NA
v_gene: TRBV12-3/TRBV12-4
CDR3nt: TGTGCCAGCAGTTACGCGGGCTCCTTCCTATTT
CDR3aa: CASSYAGSFLF

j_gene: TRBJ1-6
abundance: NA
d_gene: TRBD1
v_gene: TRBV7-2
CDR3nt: TGTGCCAGCAGCTCACAGGGGGATTCACCCCTCCACTTT
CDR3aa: CASSSQGDSPLHF

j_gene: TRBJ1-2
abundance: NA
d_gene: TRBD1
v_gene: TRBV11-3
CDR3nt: TGTGCCAGCAGCTTAGGGGGACAGGACGAAAATTTTTATGGCTACACCTTC
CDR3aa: CASSLGGQDENFYGYTF

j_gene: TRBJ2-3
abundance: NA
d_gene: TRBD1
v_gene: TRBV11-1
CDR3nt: TGTGCCAGCAGCTTGGACAGGGGCACAGATACGCAGTATTTT
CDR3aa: CASSLDRGTDTQYF

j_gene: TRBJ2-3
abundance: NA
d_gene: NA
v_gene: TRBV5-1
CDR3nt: TGCGCCAGCAGCTTGGTCTGGGGCGCATCAGATACGCAGTATTTT
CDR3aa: CASSLVWGASDTQYF

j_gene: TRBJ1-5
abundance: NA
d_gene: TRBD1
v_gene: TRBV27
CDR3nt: TGTGCCAGCAGCTTGGACAGGGGGCACGGACAGCCCCAGCATTTT
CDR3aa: CASSLDRGHGQPQHF

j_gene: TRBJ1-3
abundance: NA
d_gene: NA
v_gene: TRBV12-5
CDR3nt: TGTGCTAGTGACCTGGTGAGGGGAGGTAATAGAAACACCATATATTTT
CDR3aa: CASDLVRGGNRNTIYF

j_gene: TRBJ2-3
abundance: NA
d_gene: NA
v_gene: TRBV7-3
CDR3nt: TGTGCCAGCAGCTTAAGCGGGGCGGCCAGCACAGATACGCAGTATTTT
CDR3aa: CASSLSGAASTDTQYF

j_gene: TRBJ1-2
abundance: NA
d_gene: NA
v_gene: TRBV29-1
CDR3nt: TGCAGCGTCGTTCCCCTCTCCTATGGCTACACCTTC
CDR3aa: CSVVPLSYGYTF

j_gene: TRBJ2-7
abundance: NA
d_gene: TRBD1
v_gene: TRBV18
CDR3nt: TGTGCCAGCTCAGGGCCGGGACAGGGCTACGAGCAGTACTTC
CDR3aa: CASSGPGQGYEQYF

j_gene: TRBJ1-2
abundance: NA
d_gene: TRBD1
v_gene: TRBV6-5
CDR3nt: TGTGCCAGCAGACGGGGACAGGGATATGGCTACACCTTC
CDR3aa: CASRRGQGYGYTF

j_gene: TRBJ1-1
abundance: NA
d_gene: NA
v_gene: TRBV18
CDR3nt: TGTGCCAGCTCACCACGGAACAGCCCGAACACTGAAGCTTTCTTT
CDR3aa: CASSPRNSPNTEAFF

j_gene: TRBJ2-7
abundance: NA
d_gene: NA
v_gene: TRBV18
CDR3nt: TGTGCCAGCTCACCGGGGCCCTCCTACGAGCAGTACTTC
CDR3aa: CASSPGPSYEQYF

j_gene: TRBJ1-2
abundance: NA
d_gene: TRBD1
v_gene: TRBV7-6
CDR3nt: TGTGCCAGCAGCTTAGACACACAGGGGGACTATGGCTACACCTTC
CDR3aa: CASSLDTQGDYGYTF

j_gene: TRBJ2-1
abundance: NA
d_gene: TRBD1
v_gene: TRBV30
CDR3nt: TGTGCCTGGAGTGTTGGGACAGGGGGTAAAAATGAGCAGTTCTTC
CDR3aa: CAWSVGTGGKNEQFF

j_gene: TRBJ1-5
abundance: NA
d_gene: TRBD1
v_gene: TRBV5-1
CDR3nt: TGCGCCAGCAGCTTTGACAGGGGTCAGCCCCAGCATTTT
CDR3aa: CASSFDRGQPQHF

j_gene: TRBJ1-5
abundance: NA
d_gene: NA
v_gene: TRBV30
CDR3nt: TGTGCCTGGAGTGTCCAGGGCAGGGGTGGCAATCAGCCCCAGCATTTT
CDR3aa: CAWSVQGRGGNQPQHF

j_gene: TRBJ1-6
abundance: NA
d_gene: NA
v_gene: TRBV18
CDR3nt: TGTGCCAGCTCACCGGTAGCGGATTCACCCCTCCACTTT
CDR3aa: CASSPVADSPLHF

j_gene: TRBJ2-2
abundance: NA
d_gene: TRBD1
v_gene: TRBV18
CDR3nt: TGTGCCAGCTCACCCACTCGGACAGGGGGCAACACCGGGGAGCTGTTTTTT
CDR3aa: CASSPTRTGGNTGELFF

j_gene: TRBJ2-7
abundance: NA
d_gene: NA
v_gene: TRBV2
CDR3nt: TGTGCCAGCACGCGGGACCGAGACTACGAGCAGTACTTC
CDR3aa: CASTRDRDYEQYF

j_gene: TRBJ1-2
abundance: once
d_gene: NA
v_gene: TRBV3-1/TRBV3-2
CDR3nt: TGTGCCAGCAGCCAAGAAATCTTGAGGGCGGGAAATGGCTACACCTTC
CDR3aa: CASSQEILRAGNGYTF

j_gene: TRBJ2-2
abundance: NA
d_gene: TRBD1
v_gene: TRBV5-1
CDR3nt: TGCGCCAGCAGCGGACGCCGGGACAGGGGGCGGATCGGGGAGCTGTTTTTT
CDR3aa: CASSGRRDRGRIGELFF

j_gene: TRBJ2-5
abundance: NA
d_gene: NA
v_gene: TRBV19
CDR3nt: TGTGCCTCAGAGAGCAGCGTGAGGACCCAGTACTTC
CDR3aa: CASESSVRTQYF

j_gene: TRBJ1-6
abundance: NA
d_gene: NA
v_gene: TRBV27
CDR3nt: TGTGCCAGCAGAGAGTATACCGGAGACTCCACCCTCCACTTT
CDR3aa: CASREYTGDSTLHF

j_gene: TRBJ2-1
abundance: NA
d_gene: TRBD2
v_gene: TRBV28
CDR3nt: TGTGCCACCAGGACTAGCGGGACGAACAATGAGCAGTTCTTC
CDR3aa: CATRTSGTNNEQFF

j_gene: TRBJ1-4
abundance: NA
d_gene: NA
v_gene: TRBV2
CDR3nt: TGTGCCAGCAGTGAACTGGCAGGGTCTGAAAAACTGTTTTTT
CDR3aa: CASSELAGSEKLFF

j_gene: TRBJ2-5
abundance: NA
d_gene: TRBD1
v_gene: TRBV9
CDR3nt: TGTGCCAGCAGCGTAGGGGGACAGGGGGAGACCCAGTACTTC
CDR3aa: CASSVGGQGETQYF

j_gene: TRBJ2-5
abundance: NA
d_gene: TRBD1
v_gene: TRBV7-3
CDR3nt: TGTGCCAGCAGCACCAGGGGGAGCCGGCATGGAAGAGAGACCCAGTACTTC
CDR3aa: CASSTRGSRHGRETQYF

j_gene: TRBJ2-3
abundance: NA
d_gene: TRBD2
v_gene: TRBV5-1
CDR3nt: TGCGCCAGCAGCTTGAGGTCTAGCGGGGGAGGGGCAGATACGCAGTATTTT
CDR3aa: CASSLRSSGGGADTQYF

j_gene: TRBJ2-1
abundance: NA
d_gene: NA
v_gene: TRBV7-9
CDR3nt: TGTGCCAGCAGCTCCTTAAGGACAGACGGCGATGAGCAGTTCTTC
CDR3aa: CASSSLRTDGDEQFF

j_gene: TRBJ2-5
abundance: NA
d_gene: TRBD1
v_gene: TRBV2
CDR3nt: TGTGCCATAGCAGGGGGCAGGGGGGAGACCCAGTACTTC
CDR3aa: CAIAGGRGETQYF

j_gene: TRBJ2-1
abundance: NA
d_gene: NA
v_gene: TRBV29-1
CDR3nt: TGCAGCGTTGAAAGGGGGAATGAGCAGTTCTTC
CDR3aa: CSVERGNEQFF

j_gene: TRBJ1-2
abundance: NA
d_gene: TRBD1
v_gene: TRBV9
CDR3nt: TGTGCCAGCAGCGTAGGGCAGGGGGACGGCTACACCTTC
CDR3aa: CASSVGQGDGYTF

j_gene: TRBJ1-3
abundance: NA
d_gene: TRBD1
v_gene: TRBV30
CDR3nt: TGTGCCTGGAGTGTAGTCCGGACACTGGGACAGGGAAACACCATATATTTT
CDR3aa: CAWSVVRTLGQGNTIYF

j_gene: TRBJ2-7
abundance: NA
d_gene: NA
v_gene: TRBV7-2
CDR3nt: TGTGCCAGCAGCTTAGATAGGCGGAGCTCCTACGAGCAGTACTTC
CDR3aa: CASSLDRRSSYEQYF